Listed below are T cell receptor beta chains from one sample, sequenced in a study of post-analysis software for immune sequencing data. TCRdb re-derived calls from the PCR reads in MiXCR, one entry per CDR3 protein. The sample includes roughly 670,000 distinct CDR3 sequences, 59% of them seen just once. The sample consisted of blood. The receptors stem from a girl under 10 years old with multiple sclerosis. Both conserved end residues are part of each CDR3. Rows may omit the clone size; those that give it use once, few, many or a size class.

CDR3 protein: CASSETVQETQYF
clone size: NA
J gene: TRBJ2-5
V gene: TRBV2
CDR3 length: 13

CDR3 protein: CSARFEGAGYGYTF
clone size: NA
J gene: TRBJ1-2
V gene: TRBV20-1
CDR3 length: 14

CDR3 protein: CASSVANAYNEQFF
clone size: NA
J gene: TRBJ2-1
V gene: TRBV6-1
CDR3 length: 14

CDR3 protein: CASGLGLAGDTQYF
clone size: NA
J gene: TRBJ2-3
V gene: TRBV12-5
CDR3 length: 14

CDR3 protein: CASSLALEISTDTQYF
clone size: NA
J gene: TRBJ2-3
V gene: TRBV7-2
CDR3 length: 16

CDR3 protein: CASSLPRGITDTQYF
clone size: once
J gene: TRBJ2-3
V gene: TRBV7-2
CDR3 length: 15

CDR3 protein: CASNSGTGGNYGYTF
clone size: NA
J gene: TRBJ1-2
V gene: TRBV2
CDR3 length: 15

CDR3 protein: CASSLYGGNSYNEQFF
clone size: NA
J gene: TRBJ2-1
V gene: TRBV7-2
CDR3 length: 16

CDR3 protein: CASSQGDSSSGANVLTF
clone size: NA
J gene: TRBJ2-6
V gene: TRBV4-3
CDR3 length: 17

CDR3 protein: CASSLGRPQFYEQYF
clone size: NA
J gene: TRBJ2-7
V gene: TRBV5-1
CDR3 length: 15

CDR3 protein: CASSLTTGGRNNEQFF
clone size: few
J gene: TRBJ2-1
V gene: TRBV7-3
CDR3 length: 16

CDR3 protein: CASSPPGGNQPQHF
clone size: NA
J gene: TRBJ1-5
V gene: TRBV12-3/TRBV12-4
CDR3 length: 14

CDR3 protein: CSVEFPVQETQYF
clone size: NA
J gene: TRBJ2-5
V gene: TRBV29-1
CDR3 length: 13

CDR3 protein: CSVEDGGTGAYEQYF
clone size: NA
J gene: TRBJ2-7
V gene: TRBV29-1
CDR3 length: 15

CDR3 protein: CASSYEGPRGGNEKLFF
clone size: NA
J gene: TRBJ1-4
V gene: TRBV6-6
CDR3 length: 17

CDR3 protein: CSARKITQETQYF
clone size: NA
J gene: TRBJ2-5
V gene: TRBV20-1
CDR3 length: 13

CDR3 protein: CATSDPTRNEQFF
clone size: NA
J gene: TRBJ2-1
V gene: TRBV24-1
CDR3 length: 13

CDR3 protein: CASSQGTDFQEAQYF
clone size: NA
J gene: TRBJ2-7
V gene: TRBV4-3
CDR3 length: 15

CDR3 protein: CASSLREGSGANVLTF
clone size: few
J gene: TRBJ2-6
V gene: TRBV4-1
CDR3 length: 16

CDR3 protein: CASSLAGGLYEQFF
clone size: NA
J gene: TRBJ2-1
V gene: TRBV5-1
CDR3 length: 14